Following are 4 T cell receptor beta chains from one sample sequenced in a study of blood T cell repertoires in COVID-19. Generated by immunoSEQ multiplex PCR, the TCRdb table keeps only in-frame clones and is missing some. The repertoire has about 230,000 clones, 80% to 90% of them found once; the top ten carry approximately 2.4%. Sample: peripheral blood. All receptors derive from a man in his forties who had recovered from COVID-19.

The chain employs TRBV3-1 (or the pseudogene TRBV3-2) and TRBJ2-1; 8 nucleotides align to TRBD2. Trimming removed 1 base from V and 10 bases from J; junction bases left unmatched: 6. The CDR3 totals 14 residues. CDR1 and CDR2 from the germline V gene are LGHDT and YNNKEL (reference sequence). The CDR3 sequence: CASSQAGGRLEQFF. CDR3 coding DNA: TGTGCCAGCAGCCAAGCGGGGGGGCGTTTGGAGCAGTTCTTC.

This chain joins TRBV28 and TRBJ2-2; TRBD1 matches 7 bases. This CDR3 is 14 amino acids long. Looked up from germline, CDR1 is MDHEN and CDR2 is SYDVKM. J gave up 6 bases and V 3 bases, and 4 bases lay outside the gene matches. The DNA for the CDR3 is TGTGCCAGCAGTTTGGACAGGCCCCCCGGGGAGCTGTTTTTT. Amino acid sequence: CASSLDRPPGELFF.

The chain carries TRBV7-9 and TRBJ2-5; possibly TRBD1 for D (6 bases). Germline-derived CDR1 and CDR2 are SEHNR and FQNEAQ (reference sequence). The CDR3 loop spans 17 amino acids. V shed 5 bases and J shed 3 bases, with 22 bases lying between them. The CDR3, as DNA: TGTGCCAGCAGCCAATTCCGGGACACGAGAGGGAAAGAGACCCAGTACTTC. Translating it yields CASSQFRDTRGKETQYF.

V is TRBV7-8 and J is TRBJ2-6; TRBD1 might be the D (5 bases). Trimming cost V 6 bases and J 2 bases, with 5 bases left between them. CDR1 SGHVS and CDR2 FQNEAQ come from the germline V gene. This CDR3 spans 13 amino acids. The CDR3 DNA is TGTGCCAGCAGGGGGCCTGGGGCCAACGTCCTGACTTTC. Its translation: CASRGPGANVLTF.